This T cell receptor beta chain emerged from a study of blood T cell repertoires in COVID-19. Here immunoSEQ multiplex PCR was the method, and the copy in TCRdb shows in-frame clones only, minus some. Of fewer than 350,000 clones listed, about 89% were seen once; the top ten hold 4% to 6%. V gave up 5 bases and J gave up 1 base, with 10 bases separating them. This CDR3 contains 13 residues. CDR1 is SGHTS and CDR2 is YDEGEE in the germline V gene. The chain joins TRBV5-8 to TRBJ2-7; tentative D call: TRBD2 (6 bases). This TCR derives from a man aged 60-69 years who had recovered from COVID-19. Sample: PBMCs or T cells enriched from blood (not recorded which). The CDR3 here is CASRASDSYEQYF. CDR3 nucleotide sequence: TGTGCCAGCAGAGCTAGCGATTCCTACGAGCAGTACTTC.